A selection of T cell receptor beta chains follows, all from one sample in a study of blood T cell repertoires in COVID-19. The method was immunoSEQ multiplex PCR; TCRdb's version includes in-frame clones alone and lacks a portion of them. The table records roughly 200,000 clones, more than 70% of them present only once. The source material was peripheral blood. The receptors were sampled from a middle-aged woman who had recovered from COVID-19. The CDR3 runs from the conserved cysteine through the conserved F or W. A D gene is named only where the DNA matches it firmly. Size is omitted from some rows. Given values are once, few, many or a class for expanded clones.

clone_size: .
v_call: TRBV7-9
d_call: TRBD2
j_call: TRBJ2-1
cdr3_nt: TGTGCCAGCAGCTTAGTCTCTCTGCGCGGGAGGTCCAATGAGCAGTTCTTC
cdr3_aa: CASSLVSLRGRSNEQFF

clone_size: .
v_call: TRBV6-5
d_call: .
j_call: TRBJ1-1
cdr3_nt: TGTGCCAGCAGGGCAACAGAGACGAACACTGAAGCTTTCTTT
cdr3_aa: CASRATETNTEAFF

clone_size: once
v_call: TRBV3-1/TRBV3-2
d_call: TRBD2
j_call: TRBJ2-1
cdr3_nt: TGTGCCAGCAGAGGCCCTCTACTAGCGGGAGGCCGCTCCTACAATGAGCAGTTCTTC
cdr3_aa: CASRGPLLAGGRSYNEQFF

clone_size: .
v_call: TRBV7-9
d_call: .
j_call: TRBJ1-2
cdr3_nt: TGTGCCAGCAGCTTAGCCGGGAGGGATGGCTACACCTTC
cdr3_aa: CASSLAGRDGYTF

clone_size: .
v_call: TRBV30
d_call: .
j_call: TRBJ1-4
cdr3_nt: TGTGCCTGGAGTCCCGAGAACGAAAAACTGTTTTTT
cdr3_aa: CAWSPENEKLFF

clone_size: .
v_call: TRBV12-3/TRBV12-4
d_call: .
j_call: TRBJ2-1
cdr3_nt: TGTGCCAGCAGCCAAACCGGGACAGAGCAGTTCTTC
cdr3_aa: CASSQTGTEQFF

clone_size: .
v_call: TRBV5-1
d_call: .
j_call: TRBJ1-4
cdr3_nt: TGCGCCAGCAGCTTCAACGTCGGTGAAAAACTGTTTTTT
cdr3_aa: CASSFNVGEKLFF

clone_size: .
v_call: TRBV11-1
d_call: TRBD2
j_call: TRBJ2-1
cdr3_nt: TGTGCCAGCAGCTTAGCGACTAGCGGGAGCGTTAGCTCCTACAATGAGCAGTTCTTC
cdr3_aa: CASSLATSGSVSSYNEQFF

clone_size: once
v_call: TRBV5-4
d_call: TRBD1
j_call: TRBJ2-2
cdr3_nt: TGTGCCAGCAGCCGCCCGGGACAGGGGACGGCGATTGGGGAGCTGTTTTTT
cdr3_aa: CASSRPGQGTAIGELFF

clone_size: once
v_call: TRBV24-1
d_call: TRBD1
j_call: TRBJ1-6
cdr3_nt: TGTGCCACCAAAAGACAGGGAACCTATAATTCACCCCTCCACTTT
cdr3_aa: CATKRQGTYNSPLHF

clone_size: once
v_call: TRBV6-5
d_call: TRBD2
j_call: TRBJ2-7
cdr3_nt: TGTGCCAGCAGCCGGACTAGCGGGGGGTACGAGCAGTACTTC
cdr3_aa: CASSRTSGGYEQYF

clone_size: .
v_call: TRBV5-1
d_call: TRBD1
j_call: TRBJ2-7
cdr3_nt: TGCGCCAGCAGCTTGGGGACAGGGTTCGACGAGCAGTACTTC
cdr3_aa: CASSLGTGFDEQYF

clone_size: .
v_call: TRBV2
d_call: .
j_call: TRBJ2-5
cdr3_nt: TGTGCCAGCGGAGGGACGGTACAAGAGACCCAGTACTTC
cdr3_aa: CASGGTVQETQYF

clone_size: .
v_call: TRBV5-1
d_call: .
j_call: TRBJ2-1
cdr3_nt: TGCGCCAGCAAATCCGAGGGAGGTTACAATGAGCAGTTCTTC
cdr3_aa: CASKSEGGYNEQFF

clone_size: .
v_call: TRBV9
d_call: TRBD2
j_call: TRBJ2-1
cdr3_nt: TGTGCCAGCGCAGGTCTAGCGGGAGGTGGTGAGCAGTTCTTC
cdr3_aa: CASAGLAGGGEQFF

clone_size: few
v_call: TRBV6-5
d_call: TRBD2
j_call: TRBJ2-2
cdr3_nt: TGTGCCAGCAGGCGGGAGGACCGAACCGGGGAGCTGTTTTTT
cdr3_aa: CASRREDRTGELFF